This TCR beta chain was profiled in a study of T cell clonality in common variable immunodeficiency (dated by TCRdb to 2014 to 2015). This clone was picked up many times. What antigen it recognizes has not been identified. Sequencing ends 3 residues short of the CDR3 end; the germline J gene provides the rest. Predominantly Caucasian heritage was noted among both the CVID patients and the healthy controls. From each donor, about 5 to 8 ml of heparinized peripheral whole blood was collected. TCRbeta CDR3 repertoires were sequenced from genomic DNA of adults with common variable immune deficiency (CVID) and healthy adult controls. There were 22 healthy adult volunteers in the control group (about 12 female and 10 or so male), ranging in age from about 23 to 66 years, with a mean age of nearly 35. Diluted blood was density-centrifuged over Hypaque 1077 or Ficoll-Paque to isolate peripheral blood mononuclear cells. Genomic DNA was obtained from unsorted mononuclear cells using either Qiagen column purification or a centrifugation-based method.

For sequencing, equivalent amounts of genomic DNA were input from CVID and control samples. For every sample, a 60 bp segment covering the rearranged TCRbeta CDR3 region was amplified and then sequenced. TCRbeta amplification used the immunoSEQ assay, a bias-corrected multiplex PCR with high-throughput sequencing. Under the source paper's analysis protocol: Every unique nucleotide sequence counted as a clone and was annotated with V, D and J genes, copy number and frequency. Sequences were labeled productive if in frame, and non-productive if out of frame or containing stop codons. As previously described, clonality was calculated on the basis of Shannon's entropy. Mean CDR3 Kyte-Doolittle hydropathy was derived from the predicted amino acid sequences of productive clones. The R hclust function was used to hierarchically cluster scaled V gene usage with Manhattan distance and complete linkage. Sharing of clones by CDR3 amino acid sequence was evaluated by resampling 12 repertoires per group over 100 rounds. Repertoires were searched for fewer than 85 published EBV-specific and nearly 250 published CMV-specific TCRbeta sequences. Analysis left out two CVID samples that produced under 10,000 sequences, so around 40 CVID repertoires remained. TCRdb stores this immuneACCESS table with in-frame sequences only. Part of the clones is absent; in the studies checked, under half of the shortfall reflects unresolved V genes, and no reason is known for the rest. V, J and clone size reflect that table, while D and trimming were determined from the DNA. The table gives more than 30,000 clones for this sample, with none occurring only once. Clones ranked in the top ten supply around 4.5% of the sample.

V is cut by 4 bases and J by 4 bases, and the space between the germline ends is 10 bases. The germline V gene encodes CDR1 MNHNS and CDR2 SASEGT. From its cysteine to its phenylalanine, the CDR3 spans 14 amino acids. Of the CDR3's DNA, 33 bases were read; they are in frame from base 1. Here is what the overall study found, with its caveats: Fewer deletions and N-nucleotide insertions were reportedly observed in CVID TCRbeta sequences, and highly modified clones with 13 or more V deletions were reportedly absent from CVID TCRbeta sequences. TCRbeta clonality was higher in CVID subjects than in healthy controls (t-test p = 0.018), and the increase was most characteristic of about a third of subjects. Differences among patients in the CVID cohort limited the correlations between repertoire features and clinical complications. It was noted by the authors that sequencing of the repertoires of T cell subpopulations would be needed to clarify the cause of the increased clonality in CVID. Fewer TCRbeta clones were shared among CVID subjects than among healthy controls (p < 0.0001). Despite equal DNA input, controls averaged around 87,000 unique sequences per sample versus about 31,547 in CVID samples.

The sample consisted of peripheral blood mononuclear cells. The sequence links TRBV6-1 to TRBJ1-4; no D gene is confidently identified. The source of this sequence is a person aged 18 to 69 in good health. The CDR3 sequence is CASSVLHYNEKLFF. The sequenced part of the CDR3 DNA is TGTGCCAGCAGTGTCCTCCACTATAATGAAAAA.